Each of the 7 T cell receptor beta chains below was sequenced from the same sample in a study of identical twins. TCRdb independently ran MiXCR on the 5' RACE reads; one entry per CDR3 protein. The sample has under 900,000 distinct CDR3 sequences; 9% to 15% are singletons. These data were likewise used in another study, on yellow fever vaccine responses in identical twins.

Material for sequencing was PBMCs. The receptors come from a woman younger than 30 in good health.

This clonotype was found once. DNA of the CDR3: TGTGCCAGCACCCGAATATTAGCGGGTTTCTACAATGAGCAGTTCTTC. Its translation: CASTRILAGFYNEQFF. The rearrangement links TRBV7-9 to TRBJ2-1; 7 bases are a match to TRBD2. CDR3 length: 16 residues. After removal of 7 bases from V and 3 bases from J, the junction contained 12 bases not matched to a gene. Per the germline V gene, CDR1 is SEHNR and CDR2 is FQNEAQ (reference sequence).

This clonotype was counted ten times or more. The V call is TRBV5-1, the J call TRBJ1-5, with D uncertain. V gave up 0 bases and J gave up 0 bases, with 10 bases separating them. The CDR3 has 16 residues. Germline-derived CDR1 and CDR2 are SGHRS and YFSETQ. The CDR3 region is CASSLGPGDSNQPQHF. DNA of the CDR3: TGCGCCAGCAGCTTGGGGCCGGGAGATAGCAATCAGCCCCAGCATTTT.

Only a few counts were recorded for this clonotype. The gene calls are TRBV6-5 and TRBJ1-2; possibly TRBD1 for D (5 bases). Germline V gene data show CDR1 as MNHEY and CDR2 as SVGAGI. Trimming left V 2 bases short and J 4 bases short, with 11 bases between. There are 14 residues in the CDR3. In DNA form, the CDR3 reads TGTGCCAGCAGTTACCGGGGCGATACCTATGGCTACACCTTC. Protein: CASSYRGDTYGYTF.

This chain uses TRBV15 with TRBJ1-5, with D perhaps TRBD1 (5 bases). Per the germline V gene, CDR1 is LNHNV and CDR2 is YYDKDF (reference sequence). V was pared by 5 bases and J by 0 bases, with 11 bases between. The CDR3 is 15 amino acids. Here the CDR3 reads CATSPVRASNQPQHF. The CDR3 nucleotides read TGTGCCACCAGCCCAGTCAGGGCTAGCAATCAGCCCCAGCATTTT.

This chain links TRBV3-1 with TRBJ2-1, with TRBD1 matching 11 bases. The V segment lost 8 bases and the J segment 0 bases; nucleotides outside the gene matches: 15. This CDR3 region has 19 residues. In germline, CDR1 is LGHDT, CDR2 YNNKEL (reference sequence). The CDR3 DNA sequence: TGTGCCAGCTGGAGAAGGACAGGGGGCCGCCGACGCTCCTACAATGAGCAGTTCTTC. Encoded protein: CASWRRTGGRRRSYNEQFF.

This sequence joins TRBV5-5 and TRBJ2-1; TRBD2 is a possible D gene (5 bases). The V gene lost 5 bases and the J gene lost 6 bases, with 15 bases spanning the gap. CDR1 is SGHKS, CDR2 YYEKEE, per germline (reference sequence). The CDR3 sequence is 14 residues long. The CDR3 protein is CASRNGLGSNEQFF. In nucleotides, the CDR3 is TGTGCCAGCAGGAATGGACTGGGAAGCAATGAGCAGTTCTTC.

The J gene is TRBJ2-1, the V gene TRBV28; D not certain. Germline V gives CDR1 MDHEN, CDR2 SYDVKM. V lost 4 bases and J lost 6, with 10 bases in between. The CDR3 is made up of 13 amino acids. The DNA for the CDR3 is TGTGCCAGCAGTTCAGTTGCTCCCAATGAGCAGTTCTTC. Translated: CASSSVAPNEQFF.